Listed here is a single TCR beta chain. The table came from immunoSEQ multiplex PCR; TCRdb's copy has only in-frame clones and leaves some out. The data hold some 99,000 clones, with 90% observed a single time. Losses at the gene ends were 4 bases for V and 4 bases for J; bases not matched to a gene: 6. CDR3 length: 15 residues. The germline V gene encodes CDR1 SGHNT and CDR2 YYREEE (reference sequence). These data are taken from a study of control samples from healthy donors and cancer patients. The V call is TRBV5-4, the J call TRBJ2-2; 8 bases align to TRBD1. The receptor comes from a human donor in good health. The donor label of this sample is uncertain. The sequencing input was blood. The CDR3 sequence is CASSLKQGGTGELFF. The CDR3 bases are TGTGCCAGCAGCCTCAAACAGGGGGGCACCGGGGAGCTGTTTTTT.